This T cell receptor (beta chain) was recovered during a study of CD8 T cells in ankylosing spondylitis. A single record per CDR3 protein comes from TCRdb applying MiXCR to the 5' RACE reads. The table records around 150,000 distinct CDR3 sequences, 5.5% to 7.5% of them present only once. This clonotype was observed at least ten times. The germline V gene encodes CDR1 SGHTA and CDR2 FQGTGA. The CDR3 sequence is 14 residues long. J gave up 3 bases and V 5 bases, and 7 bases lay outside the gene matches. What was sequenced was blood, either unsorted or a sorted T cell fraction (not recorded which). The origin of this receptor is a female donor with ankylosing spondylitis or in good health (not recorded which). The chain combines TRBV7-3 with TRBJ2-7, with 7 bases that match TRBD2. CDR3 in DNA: TGTGCCAGCAGCCCGGGCCCGGGAGGCTACGAGCAGTACTTC. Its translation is CASSPGPGGYEQYF.